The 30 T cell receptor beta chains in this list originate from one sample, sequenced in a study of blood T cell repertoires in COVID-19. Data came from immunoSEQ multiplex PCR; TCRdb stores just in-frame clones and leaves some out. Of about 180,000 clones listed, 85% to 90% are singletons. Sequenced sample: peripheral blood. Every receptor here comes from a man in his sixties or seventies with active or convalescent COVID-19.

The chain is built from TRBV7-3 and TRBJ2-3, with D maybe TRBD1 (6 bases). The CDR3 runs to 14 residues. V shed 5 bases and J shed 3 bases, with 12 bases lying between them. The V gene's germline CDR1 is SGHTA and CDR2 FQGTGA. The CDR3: CASSTQTGTDTQYF. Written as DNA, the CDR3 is TGTGCCAGCAGCACCCAGACAGGAACAGATACGCAGTATTTT. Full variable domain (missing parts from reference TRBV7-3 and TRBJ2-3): GAGVSQTPSNKVTEKGKYVELRCDPISGHTALYWYRQSLGQGPEFLIYFQGTGAADDSGLPNDRFFAVRPEGSVSTLKIQRTERGDSAVYLCASSTQTGTDTQYFGPGTRLTVL.

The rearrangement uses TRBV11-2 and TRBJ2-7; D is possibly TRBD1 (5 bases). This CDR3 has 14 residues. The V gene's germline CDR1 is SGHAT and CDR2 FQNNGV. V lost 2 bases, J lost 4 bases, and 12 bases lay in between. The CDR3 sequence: CASSLTPQGYEQYF. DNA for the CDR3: TGTGCCAGCAGCTTAACCCCCCAGGGATACGAGCAGTACTTC.

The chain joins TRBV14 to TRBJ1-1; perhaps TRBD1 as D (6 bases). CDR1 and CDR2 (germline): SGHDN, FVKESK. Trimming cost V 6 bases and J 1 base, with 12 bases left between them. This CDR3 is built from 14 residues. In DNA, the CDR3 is TGTGCCAGCAGGCGCCGAGGGGGGAACACTGAAGCTTTCTTT. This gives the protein CASRRRGGNTEAFF.

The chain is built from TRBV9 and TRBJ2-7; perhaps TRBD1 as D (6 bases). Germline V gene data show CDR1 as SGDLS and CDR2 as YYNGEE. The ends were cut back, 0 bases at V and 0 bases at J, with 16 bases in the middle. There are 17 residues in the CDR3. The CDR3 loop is CASSVGPTGESSYEQYF. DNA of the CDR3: TGTGCCAGCAGCGTAGGTCCGACAGGCGAGAGCTCCTACGAGCAGTACTTC. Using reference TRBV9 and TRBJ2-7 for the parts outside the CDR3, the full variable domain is DSGVTQTPKHLITATGQRVTLRCSPRSGDLSVYWYQQSLDQGLQFLIQYYNGEERAKGNILERFSAQQFPDLHSELNLSSLELGDSALYFCASSVGPTGESSYEQYFGPGTRLTVT.

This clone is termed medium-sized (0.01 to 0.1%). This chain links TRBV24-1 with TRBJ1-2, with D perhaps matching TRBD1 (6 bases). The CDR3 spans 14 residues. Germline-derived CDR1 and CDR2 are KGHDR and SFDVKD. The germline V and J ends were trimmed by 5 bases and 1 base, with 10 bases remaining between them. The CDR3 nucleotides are TGTGCCACCAGTGTACAGGGATATAACTATGGCTACACCTTC. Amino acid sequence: CATSVQGYNYGYTF.

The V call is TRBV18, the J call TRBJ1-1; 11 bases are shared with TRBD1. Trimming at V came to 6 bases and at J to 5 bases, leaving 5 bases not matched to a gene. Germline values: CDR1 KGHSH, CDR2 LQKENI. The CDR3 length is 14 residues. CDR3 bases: TGTGCCAGCTCCGGACAGGGGGCGACGACTGAAGCTTTCTTT. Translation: CASSGQGATTEAFF.

Here the CDR3 reads CSAGENTEAFF. The CDR3 DNA reads TGCAGTGCAGGGGAGAACACTGAAGCTTTCTTT. This chain joins TRBV20-1 and TRBJ1-1; D may be TRBD1 (5 bases). Germline lookup yields CDR1 DFQATT and CDR2 SNEGSKA (reference sequence). Trimming cost V 6 bases and J 1 base, with 6 bases left between them. The CDR3 covers 11 residues.

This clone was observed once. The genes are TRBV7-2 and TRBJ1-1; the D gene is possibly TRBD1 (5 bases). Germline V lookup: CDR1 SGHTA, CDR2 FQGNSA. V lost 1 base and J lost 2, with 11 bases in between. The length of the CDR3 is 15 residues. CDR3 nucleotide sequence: TGTGCCAGCAGCTTAGACAGGCGGGGAAACACTGAAGCTTTCTTT. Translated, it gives CASSLDRRGNTEAFF.

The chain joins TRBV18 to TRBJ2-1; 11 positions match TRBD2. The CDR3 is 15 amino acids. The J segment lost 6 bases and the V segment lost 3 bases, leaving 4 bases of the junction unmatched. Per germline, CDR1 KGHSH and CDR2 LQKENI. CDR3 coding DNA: TGTGCCAGCTCACCTGGACTAGCGGGCCTCAATGAGCAGTTCTTC. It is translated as CASSPGLAGLNEQFF. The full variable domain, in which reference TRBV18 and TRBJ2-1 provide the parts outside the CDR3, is NAGVMQNPRHLVRRRGQEARLRCSPMKGHSHVYWYRQLPEEGLKFMVYLQKENIIDESGMPKERFSAEFPKEGPSILRIQQVVRGDSAAYFCASSPGLAGLNEQFFGPGTRLTVL.

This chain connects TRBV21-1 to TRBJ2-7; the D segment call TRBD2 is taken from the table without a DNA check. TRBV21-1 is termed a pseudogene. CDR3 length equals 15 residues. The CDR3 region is CASSKVAGRRYEQYF. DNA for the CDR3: TGTGCCAGCAGCAAAGTTGCGGGCCGTAGGTACGAGCAGTACTTC.

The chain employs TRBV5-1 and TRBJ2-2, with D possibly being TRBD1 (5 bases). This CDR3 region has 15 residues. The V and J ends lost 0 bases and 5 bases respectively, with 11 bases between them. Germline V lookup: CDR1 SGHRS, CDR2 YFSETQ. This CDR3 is CASSLATGRTGELFF. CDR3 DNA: TGCGCCAGCAGCTTGGCCACAGGAAGGACCGGGGAGCTGTTTTTT.

CDR3 bases: TGTGCCATCAGTGATGAGCCAAGCCGGGATCAGCCCCAGCATTTT. Amino acids: CAISDEPSRDQPQHF. The chain employs TRBV10-3 and TRBJ1-5; D call uncertain. The CDR3 covers 15 residues. Germline V CDR1 and CDR2: ENHRY, SYGVKD. Trimming removed 3 bases from V and 5 bases from J, with 14 bases in between.

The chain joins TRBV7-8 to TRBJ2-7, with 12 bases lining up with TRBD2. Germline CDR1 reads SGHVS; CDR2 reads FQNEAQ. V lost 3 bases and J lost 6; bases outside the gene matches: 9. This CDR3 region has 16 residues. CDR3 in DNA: TGTGCCAGCAGCTTTAGGACTAGCGGGATGGTTACCGAGCAGTACTTC. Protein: CASSFRTSGMVTEQYF. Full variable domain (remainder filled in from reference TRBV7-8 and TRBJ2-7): GAGVSQSPRYKVAKRGQDVALRCDPISGHVSLFWYQQALGQGPEFLTYFQNEAQLDKSGLPSDRFFAERPEGSVSTLKIQRTQQEDSAVYLCASSFRTSGMVTEQYFGPGTRLTVT.

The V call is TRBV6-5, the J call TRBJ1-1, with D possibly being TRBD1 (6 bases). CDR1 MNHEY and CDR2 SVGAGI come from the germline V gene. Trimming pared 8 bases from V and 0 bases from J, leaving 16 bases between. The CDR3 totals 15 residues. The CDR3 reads CASLGGALMNTEAFF. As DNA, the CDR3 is TGTGCCAGCCTGGGGGGGGCCCTCATGAACACTGAAGCTTTCTTT.

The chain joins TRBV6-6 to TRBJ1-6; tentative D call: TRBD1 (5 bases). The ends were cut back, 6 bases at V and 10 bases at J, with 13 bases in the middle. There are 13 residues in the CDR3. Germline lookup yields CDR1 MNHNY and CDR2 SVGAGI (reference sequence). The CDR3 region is CASSRDFQSPLHF. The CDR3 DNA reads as TGTGCCAGCAGCCGGGACTTCCAATCACCCCTCCACTTT.

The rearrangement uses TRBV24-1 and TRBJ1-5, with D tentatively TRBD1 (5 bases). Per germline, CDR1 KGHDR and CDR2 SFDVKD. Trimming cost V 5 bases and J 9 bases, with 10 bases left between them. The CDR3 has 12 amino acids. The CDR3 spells CATSAGGGPQHF. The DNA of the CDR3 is TGTGCCACCAGTGCCGGGGGAGGGCCCCAGCATTTT.

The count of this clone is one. The CDR3 sequence: CARGTGRNTEAFF. CDR3 in DNA: TGTGCCAGAGGGACAGGCCGGAACACTGAAGCTTTCTTT. The rearrangement joins TRBV2 to TRBJ1-1; TRBD1 matches 8 bases. Per the germline V gene, CDR1 is SNHLY and CDR2 is FYNNEI. The CDR3 loop spans 13 amino acids. Unmatched junction bases numbered 4, after V lost 9 bases and J lost 1 base.

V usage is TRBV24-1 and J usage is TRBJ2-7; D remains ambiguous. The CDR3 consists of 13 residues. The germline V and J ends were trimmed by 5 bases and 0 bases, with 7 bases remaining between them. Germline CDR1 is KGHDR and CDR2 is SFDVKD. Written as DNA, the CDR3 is TGTGCCACCAGTGGGCGGAGCTCCTACGAGCAGTACTTC. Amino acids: CATSGRSSYEQYF.

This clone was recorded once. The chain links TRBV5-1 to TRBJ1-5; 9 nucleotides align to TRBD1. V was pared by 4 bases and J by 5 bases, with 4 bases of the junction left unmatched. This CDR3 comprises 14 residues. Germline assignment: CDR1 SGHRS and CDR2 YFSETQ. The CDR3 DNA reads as TGCGCCAGCAGCCTGGGACAGGGATATCAGCCCCAGCATTTT. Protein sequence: CASSLGQGYQPQHF.

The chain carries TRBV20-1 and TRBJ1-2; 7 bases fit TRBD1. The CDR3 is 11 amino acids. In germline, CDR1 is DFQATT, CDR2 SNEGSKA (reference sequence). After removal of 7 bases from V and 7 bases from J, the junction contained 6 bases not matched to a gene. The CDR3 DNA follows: TGCAGTGGCCCGACAGGGTTTGGCTACACCTTC. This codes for CSGPTGFGYTF.

Here the CDR3 reads CASSRTALNQPQHF. The CDR3 DNA reads as TGTGCCAGCAGTCGGACAGCCTTAAATCAGCCCCAGCATTTT. The chain has TRBV6-2 or TRBV6-3 and TRBJ1-5; D is perhaps TRBD1 (6 bases). Germline loops: CDR1 MNHEY, CDR2 SVGEGT. Trimming stripped 5 bases from V and 4 bases from J, with 12 bases between. CDR3 length: 14 amino acids.

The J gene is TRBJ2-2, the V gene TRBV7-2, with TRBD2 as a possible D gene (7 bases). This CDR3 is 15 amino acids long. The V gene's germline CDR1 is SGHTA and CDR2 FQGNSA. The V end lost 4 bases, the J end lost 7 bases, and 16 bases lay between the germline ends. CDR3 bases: TGTGCCAGCAGCTCTTGGGGACTACAGGGCGGGGAGCTGTTTTTT. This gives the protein CASSSWGLQGGELFF. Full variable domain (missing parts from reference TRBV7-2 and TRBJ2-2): GAGVSQSPSNKVTEKGKDVELRCDPISGHTALYWYRQSLGQGLEFLIYFQGNSAPDKSGLPSDRFSAERTGGSVSTLTIQRTQQEDSAVYLCASSSWGLQGGELFFGEGSRLTVL.

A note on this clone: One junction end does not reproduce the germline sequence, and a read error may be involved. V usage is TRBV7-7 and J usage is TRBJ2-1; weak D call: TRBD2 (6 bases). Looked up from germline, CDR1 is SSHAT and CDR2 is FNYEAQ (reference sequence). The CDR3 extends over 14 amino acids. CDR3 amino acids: CASSTGLVYNEQFF. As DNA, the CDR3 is TGTGCTAGCAGTACGGGACTCGTGTACAATGAGCAGTTCTTC. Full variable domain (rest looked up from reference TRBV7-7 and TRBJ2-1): GAGVSQSPRYKVTKRGQDVTLRCDPISSHATLYWYQQALGQGPEFLTYFNYEAQPDKSGLPSDRFSAERPEGSISTLTIQRTEQRDSAMYRCASSTGLVYNEQFFGPGTRLTVL.

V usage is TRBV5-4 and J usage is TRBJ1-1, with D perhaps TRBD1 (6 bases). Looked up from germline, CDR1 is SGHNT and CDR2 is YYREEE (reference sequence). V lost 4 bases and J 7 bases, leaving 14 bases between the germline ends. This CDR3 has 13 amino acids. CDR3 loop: CASSQGQRSEAFF. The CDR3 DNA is TGTGCCAGCAGCCAGGGACAACGAAGTGAAGCTTTCTTT. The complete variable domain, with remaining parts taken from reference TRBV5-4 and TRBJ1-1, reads ETGVTQSPTHLIKTRGQQVTLRCSSQSGHNTVSWYQQALGQGPQFIFQYYREEENGRGNFPPRFSGLQFPNYSSELNVNALELDDSALYLCASSQGQRSEAFFGQGTRLTVV.

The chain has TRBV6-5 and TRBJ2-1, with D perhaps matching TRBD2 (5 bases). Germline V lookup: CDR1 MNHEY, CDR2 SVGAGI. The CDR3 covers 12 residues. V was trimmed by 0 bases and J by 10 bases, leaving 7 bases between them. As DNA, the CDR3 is TGTGCCAGCAGTTACTCGACGGGGGAGCAGTTCTTC. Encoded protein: CASSYSTGEQFF.

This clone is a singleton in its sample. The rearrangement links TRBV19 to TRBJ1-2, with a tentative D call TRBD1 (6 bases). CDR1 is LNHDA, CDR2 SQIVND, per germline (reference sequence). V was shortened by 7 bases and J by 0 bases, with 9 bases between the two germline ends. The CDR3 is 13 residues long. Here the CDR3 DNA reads TGTGCCAGTATGGACAGACCTAACTATGGCTACACCTTC. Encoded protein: CASMDRPNYGYTF.

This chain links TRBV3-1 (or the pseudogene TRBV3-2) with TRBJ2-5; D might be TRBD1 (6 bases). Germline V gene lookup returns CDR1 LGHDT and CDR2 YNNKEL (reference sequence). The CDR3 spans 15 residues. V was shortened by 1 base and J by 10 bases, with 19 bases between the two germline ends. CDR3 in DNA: TGTGCCAGCAGCCAAGGAGGGGGTGGGCCTAGGAACCAGTACTTC. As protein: CASSQGGGGPRNQYF.

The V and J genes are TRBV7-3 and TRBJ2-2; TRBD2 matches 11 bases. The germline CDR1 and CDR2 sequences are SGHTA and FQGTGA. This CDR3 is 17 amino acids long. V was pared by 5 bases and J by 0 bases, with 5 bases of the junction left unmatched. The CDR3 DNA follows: TGTGCCAGCAGCAAGGGACTAGCGGAGTCGAACACCGGGGAGCTGTTTTTT. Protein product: CASSKGLAESNTGELFF.

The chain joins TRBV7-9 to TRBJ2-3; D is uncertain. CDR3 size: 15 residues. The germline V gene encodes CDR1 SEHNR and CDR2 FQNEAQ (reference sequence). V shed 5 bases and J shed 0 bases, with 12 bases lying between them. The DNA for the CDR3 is TGTGCCAGCAGCCAAGATCGGGTTAGCACAGATACGCAGTATTTT. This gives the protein CASSQDRVSTDTQYF.

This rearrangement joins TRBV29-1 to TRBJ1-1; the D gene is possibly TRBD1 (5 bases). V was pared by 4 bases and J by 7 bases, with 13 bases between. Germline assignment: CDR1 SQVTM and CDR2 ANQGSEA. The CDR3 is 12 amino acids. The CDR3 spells CSVGGVSGEAFF. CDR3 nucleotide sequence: TGCAGCGTTGGGGGGGTTTCAGGTGAAGCTTTCTTT.